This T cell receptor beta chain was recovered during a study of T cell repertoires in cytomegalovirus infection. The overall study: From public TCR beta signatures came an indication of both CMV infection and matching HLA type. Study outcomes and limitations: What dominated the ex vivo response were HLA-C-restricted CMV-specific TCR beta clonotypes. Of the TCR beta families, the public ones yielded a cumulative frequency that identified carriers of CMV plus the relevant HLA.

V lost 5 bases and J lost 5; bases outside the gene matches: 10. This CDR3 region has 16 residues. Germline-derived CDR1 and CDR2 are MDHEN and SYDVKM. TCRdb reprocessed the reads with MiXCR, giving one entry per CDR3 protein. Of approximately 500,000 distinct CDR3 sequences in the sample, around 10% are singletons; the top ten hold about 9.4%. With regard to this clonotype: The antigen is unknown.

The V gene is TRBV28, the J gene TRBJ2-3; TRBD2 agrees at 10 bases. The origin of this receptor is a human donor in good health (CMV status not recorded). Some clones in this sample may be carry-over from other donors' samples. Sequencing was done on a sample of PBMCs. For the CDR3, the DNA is TGTGCCAGCAGTCCCCTCGGAGCGGGAGGGCGAGATACGCAGTATTTT. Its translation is CASSPLGAGGRDTQYF.